These 27 T cell receptor beta chains share one sample of origin, sequenced in a study of T cells and copy number aberrations in small-cell lung cancer. Assay: immunoSEQ multiplex PCR; the TCRdb copy retains only in-frame clones and omits some. The profile covers 2,000 to 2,500 clones, with 75% to 85% appearing a single time and around 10% taken by the ten largest. The sequenced sample was normal tissue next to the tumor. These receptors were collected from a woman aged 60-70 years with small cell lung cancer.

This clone was seen only once. The chain has TRBV28 and TRBJ1-1, with a tentative D call TRBD1 (5 bases). There are 16 residues in the CDR3. Deletions cut 6 bases from V and 0 bases from J, with 17 bases between. CDR1 and CDR2 from the germline V gene are MDHEN and SYDVKM. CDR3 amino acids: CASSRAGGVLNTEAFF. The CDR3 bases are TGTGCCAGCAGCCGCGCTGGGGGGGTATTGAACACTGAAGCTTTCTTT.

This sequence joins TRBV19 and TRBJ1-1; 8 bases agree with TRBD1. Germline V gene data show CDR1 as LNHDA and CDR2 as SQIVND (reference sequence). V was pared by 3 bases and J by 7 bases, with 10 bases of the junction left unmatched. The CDR3 is 15 residues long. The CDR3 protein is CASSITQGAYGEAFF. The CDR3 bases are TGTGCCAGTAGTATTACGCAGGGGGCGTACGGTGAAGCTTTCTTT.

The chain couples TRBV29-1 to TRBJ2-5, with TRBD2 matching over 8 bases. The germline V gene has CDR1 SQVTM and CDR2 ANQGSEA. The ends lost 7 bases at V and 5 bases at J; junction bases unmatched: 9. The CDR3 is 13 amino acids. CDR3 sequence (DNA): TGCAGCGCCCAAGCGGGGGTGAGGGAGACCCAGTACTTC. Translation gives CSAQAGVRETQYF.

The table lists this clone with a few counts. V and J are TRBV5-4 and TRBJ1-6; TRBD1 matches 9 bases. This CDR3 is built from 16 residues. V shed 5 bases and J 6 bases; nucleotides not matched to a gene: 9. Germline V gene lookup returns CDR1 SGHNT and CDR2 YYREEE (reference sequence). The CDR3, as DNA: TGTGCCAGCAGTCCGGGACAGGGCTCGTCTAATTCACCCCTCCACTTT. It is translated as CASSPGQGSSNSPLHF.

Remarks on this clone: A clone one base away is much larger, so this may be a read error. The chain joins TRBV5-4 to TRBJ1-1, with no clear D. There are 13 residues in the CDR3. Germline CDR1 SGHNT, CDR2 YYREEE (reference sequence). The ends were cut back, 6 bases at V and 1 base at J, with 10 bases in the middle. As DNA, the CDR3 is TGTGCCAGCAAAGGCCCCACGAACACTGAAGCTTTCTTT. Its protein is CASKGPTNTEAFF.

This clone was seen a few times. The chain recombines TRBV6-5 with TRBJ1-4, with D unresolved. This CDR3 comprises 14 residues. Trimming cost V 2 bases and J 7 bases, with 11 bases left between them. Germline V lookup: CDR1 MNHEY, CDR2 SVGAGI. The CDR3 is CASSYLSGVEKLFF. The CDR3 DNA reads as TGTGCCAGCAGTTACCTCAGCGGTGTTGAAAAACTGTTTTTT.

The chain uses TRBV19 and TRBJ2-4; no definite D call. This CDR3 region has 15 residues. Germline CDR1 reads LNHDA; CDR2 reads SQIVND (reference sequence). The V gene lost 5 bases and the J gene lost 0 bases, with 11 bases spanning the gap. This CDR3 is CASSLRQLAKNIQYF. The CDR3 DNA reads TGTGCCAGTAGTTTAAGGCAGCTAGCCAAAAACATTCAGTACTTC.

This clone has a single count. CDR3: CASSLGASGQGAYNEQFF. The DNA of the CDR3 is TGCGCCAGCAGCTTGGGGGCGAGCGGCCAGGGAGCCTACAATGAGCAGTTCTTC. The gene calls are TRBV5-1 and TRBJ2-1, with D perhaps being TRBD1 or TRBD2 (5 bases each). Germline V gene data show CDR1 as SGHRS and CDR2 as YFSETQ. The CDR3 is made up of 18 amino acids. V was pared by 0 bases and J by 2 bases, with 18 bases between. The full variable domain, with the rest looked up from reference TRBV5-1 and TRBJ2-1, is KAGVTQTPRYLIKTRGQQVTLSCSPISGHRSVSWYQQTPGQGLQFLFEYFSETQRNKGNFPGRFSGRQFSNSRSEMNVSTLELGDSALYLCASSLGASGQGAYNEQFFGPGTRLTVL.

V gene TRBV5-1 combines with J gene TRBJ2-7; 12 bases agree with TRBD1. V lost 0 bases and J lost 5; bases outside the gene matches: 9. The CDR3 spans 17 residues. Germline V gives CDR1 SGHRS, CDR2 YFSETQ. This CDR3 reads CASSLEVGTGGRNEQYF. In DNA, the CDR3 is TGCGCCAGCAGCTTGGAAGTCGGGACAGGGGGCAGGAACGAGCAGTACTTC.

The rearrangement joins TRBV6-1 to TRBJ2-7; possible D gene TRBD1, 5 bases. Trimming stripped 5 bases from V and 3 bases from J, with 11 bases between. This CDR3 is built from 13 residues. Germline V CDR1 and CDR2: MNHNS, SASEGT. CDR3 DNA: TGTGCCAGCAGTTCGACAGACTTCTACGAGCAGTACTTC. It is translated as CASSSTDFYEQYF.

V and J are TRBV6-5 and TRBJ2-1; D is possibly TRBD1 (6 bases). V lost 8 bases, J lost 7 bases, and 18 bases lay in between. This CDR3 comprises 14 residues. The germline V gene encodes CDR1 MNHEY and CDR2 SVGAGI. The CDR3 coding sequence is TGTGCCAGCCAACCCCAGACAGGATCGAATGAGCAGTTCTTC. It is translated as CASQPQTGSNEQFF.

The chain combines TRBV2 with TRBJ1-1; D is uncertain. V lost 8 bases and J lost 1, with 14 bases in between. This CDR3 has 14 residues. CDR1 is SNHLY and CDR2 is FYNNEI in the germline V gene. The CDR3 bases are TGTGCCAGCGGGAGGGAATGGAGGAACACTGAAGCTTTCTTT. Translated: CASGREWRNTEAFF.

The chain couples TRBV4-2 to TRBJ2-1; 9 positions match TRBD2. The length of the CDR3 is 17 residues. V shed 2 bases and J 4 bases; nucleotides not matched to a gene: 9. In germline, CDR1 is LGHNA, CDR2 YNFKEQ. Here the CDR3 reads CASSQSLAGGRYNEQFF. CDR3 nucleotides: TGTGCCAGCAGCCAATCACTCGCGGGGGGGAGGTACAATGAGCAGTTCTTC.

In its sample, this clone was seen once. This sequence joins TRBV29-1 and TRBJ2-1, with no clear D. This CDR3 has 11 amino acids. Germline V gene data show CDR1 as SQVTM and CDR2 as ANQGSEA. The V gene lost 4 bases and the J gene lost 3 bases, with 4 bases spanning the gap. CDR3: CSVASYNEQFF. The DNA of the CDR3 is TGCAGCGTTGCCAGCTACAATGAGCAGTTCTTC.

The gene calls are TRBV19 and TRBJ2-7; D uncertain. The CDR3 length is 14 residues. The germline CDR1 and CDR2 sequences are LNHDA and SQIVND (reference sequence). V lost 6 bases and J lost 1, with 13 bases in between. The CDR3 sequence: CASRSTTESYEQYF. The CDR3 nucleotides read TGTGCCAGTAGATCGACGACGGAATCCTACGAGCAGTACTTC.

The V call is TRBV10-3, the J call TRBJ2-1; 8 nucleotides agree with TRBD1. The CDR3 spans 16 residues. Losses at the gene ends were 6 bases for V and 6 bases for J; bases not matched to a gene: 13. CDR1 and CDR2 from the germline V gene are ENHRY and SYGVKD. The chain's CDR3 is CAIRNDRGQGFNEQFF. The CDR3 DNA is TGTGCCATCAGAAACGACAGGGGCCAAGGATTCAATGAGCAGTTCTTC.

The gene calls are TRBV15 and TRBJ2-4; D call uncertain. V lost 0 bases, J lost 1 base, and 10 bases lay in between. Germline CDR1 and CDR2: LNHNV and YYDKDF (reference sequence). The CDR3 spans 16 residues. DNA of the CDR3: TGTGCCACCAGCAGAGACCTTAACGGCGCCAAAAACATTCAGTACTTC. This translates into CATSRDLNGAKNIQYF.

This sequence joins TRBV11-2 and TRBJ2-7; 9 bases fit TRBD1. The J segment lost 3 bases and the V segment lost 1 base, leaving 4 bases of the junction unmatched. CDR3 length: 15 amino acids. The germline V gene has CDR1 SGHAT and CDR2 FQNNGV. The CDR3: CASSLVLTGGYEQYF. The CDR3, as DNA: TGTGCCAGCAGCTTAGTTCTGACAGGGGGCTACGAGCAGTACTTC.

The gene calls are TRBV28 and TRBJ2-7, with a weak D call TRBD1 (5 bases). V shed 6 bases and J shed 7 bases, with 13 bases lying between them. CDR1 and CDR2 from the germline V gene are MDHEN and SYDVKM. The CDR3 loop spans 12 amino acids. CDR3 nucleotides: TGTGCCAGCAGCTTCAGGGTCGGGGAGCAGTACTTC. Protein product: CASSFRVGEQYF. The variable domain in full, completed from reference TRBV28 and TRBJ2-7, reads DVKVTQSSRYLVKRTGEKVFLECVQDMDHENMFWYRQDPGLGLRLIYFSYDVKMKEKGDIPEGYSVSREKKERFSLILESASTNQTSMYLCASSFRVGEQYFGPGTRLTVT.

The chain joins TRBV7-9 to TRBJ1-4; D unresolved. CDR1 is SEHNR, CDR2 FQNEAQ, per germline (reference sequence). The CDR3 covers 14 residues. The germline V and J ends were trimmed by 5 bases and 4 bases, with 11 bases remaining between them. This CDR3 is CASSPGLGNEKLFF. CDR3 coding DNA: TGTGCCAGCAGCCCTGGGCTTGGTAATGAAAAACTGTTTTTT. The complete variable domain, with remaining parts taken from reference TRBV7-9 and TRBJ1-4, reads DTGVSQNPRHKITKRGQNVTFRCDPISEHNRLYWYRQTLGQGPEFLTYFQNEAQLEKSRLLSDRFSAERPKGSFSTLEIQRTEQGDSAMYLCASSPGLGNEKLFFGSGTQLSVL.

The chain uses TRBV9 and TRBJ2-2, with TRBD2 as a possible D gene (6 bases). CDR3 length: 14 amino acids. Germline V gives CDR1 SGDLS, CDR2 YYNGEE. Trimming took 3 bases from V and 6 from J, leaving 12 bases between them. CDR3 DNA sequence: TGTGCCAGCAGCGCGGAACTAGCTTCCGGGGAGCTGTTTTTT. It specifies CASSAELASGELFF.

The chain couples TRBV6-1 to TRBJ1-1; D perhaps matches TRBD1 (6 bases). Trimming left V 3 bases short and J 11 bases short, with 13 bases between. Germline V gene lookup returns CDR1 MNHNS and CDR2 SASEGT. This CDR3 has 12 amino acids. DNA of the CDR3: TGTGCCAGCAGTGATTTCGGGGGCTTTGCTTTCTTT. This sequence encodes CASSDFGGFAFF.

The chain uses TRBV4-2 and TRBJ1-2; D not certain. This CDR3 contains 16 residues. The ends were cut back, 0 bases at V and 5 bases at J, with 16 bases in the middle. CDR1 is LGHNA and CDR2 is YNFKEQ in the germline V gene. CDR3 nucleotides: TGTGCCAGCAGCCAAGATATGACAACCTCGGGGTATGGCTACACCTTC. This translates into CASSQDMTTSGYGYTF.

This rearrangement joins TRBV5-1 to TRBJ2-5, with 12 bases lining up with TRBD2. The length of the CDR3 is 16 residues. With V trimmed by 5 bases and J by 3 bases, 8 bases remained unmatched. CDR1 and CDR2 (germline): SGHRS, YFSETQ. CDR3 residues: CASRGGLAGNKETQYF. CDR3 DNA: TGCGCCAGCAGAGGCGGACTAGCGGGGAACAAAGAGACCCAGTACTTC.

For this clone: An end of the junction differs from the germline gene, which may be a read error. The J gene is TRBJ1-5, the V gene TRBV6-1; D gene unclear. The germline V gene has CDR1 MNHNS and CDR2 SASEGT. The CDR3 has 13 amino acids. CDR3 sequence reads: CASSEVGNQSQHF. The DNA for the CDR3 is TGTGCCAGCAGTGAAGTAGGAAATCAGTCCCAGCATTTT.

The rearrangement joins TRBV25-1 to TRBJ2-2; no clear D gene. The CDR3 is 15 amino acids. CDR1 is MGHDK, CDR2 SYGVNS, per germline. The V gene lost 5 bases and the J gene lost 3 bases, with 13 bases spanning the gap. In DNA, the CDR3 is TGTGCCAGCAGTTTCCTCGGGTCGGACACCGGGGAGCTGTTTTTT. Translated: CASSFLGSDTGELFF. Full variable domain (remainder filled in from reference TRBV25-1 and TRBJ2-2): EADIYQTPRYLVIGTGKKITLECSQTMGHDKMYWYQQDPGMELHLIHYSYGVNSTEKGDLSSESTVSRIRTEHFPLTLESARPSHTSQYLCASSFLGSDTGELFFGEGSRLTVL.

About this clone itself: A read error may produce the germline difference seen at one junction end. The chain uses TRBV6-4 and TRBJ2-6; either TRBD1 or TRBD2 may supply D (5 bases each). This CDR3 spans 15 amino acids. Germline values: CDR1 MRHNA, CDR2 SNTAGT. The CDR3: CASTPEGSGVNVLTF. In DNA form, the CDR3 reads TGTGCCAGCACTCCTGAGGGGTCTGGGGTCAACGTCCTGACTTTC.